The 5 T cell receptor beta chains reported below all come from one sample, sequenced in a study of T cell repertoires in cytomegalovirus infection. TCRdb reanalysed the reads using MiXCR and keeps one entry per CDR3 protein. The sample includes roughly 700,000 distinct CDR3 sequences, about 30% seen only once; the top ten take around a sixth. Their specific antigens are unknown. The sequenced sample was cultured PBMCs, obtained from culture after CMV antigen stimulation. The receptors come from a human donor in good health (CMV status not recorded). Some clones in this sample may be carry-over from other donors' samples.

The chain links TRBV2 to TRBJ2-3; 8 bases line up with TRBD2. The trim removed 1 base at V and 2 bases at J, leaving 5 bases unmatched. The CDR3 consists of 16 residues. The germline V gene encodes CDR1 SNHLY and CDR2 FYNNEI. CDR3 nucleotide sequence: TGTGCCAGCAGTGAAGTGCTAGCGGGCCTCACAGATACGCAGTATTTT. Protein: CASSEVLAGLTDTQYF. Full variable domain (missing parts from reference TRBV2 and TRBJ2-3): EPEVTQTPSHQVTQMGQEVILRCVPISNHLYFYWYRQILGQKVEFLVSFYNNEISEKSEIFDDQFSVERPDGSNFTLKIRSTKLEDSAMYFCASSEVLAGLTDTQYFGPGTRLTVL.

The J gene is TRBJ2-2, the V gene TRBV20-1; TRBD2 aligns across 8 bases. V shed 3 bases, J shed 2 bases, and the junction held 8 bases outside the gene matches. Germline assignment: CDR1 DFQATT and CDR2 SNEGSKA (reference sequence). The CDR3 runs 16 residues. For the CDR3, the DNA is TGCAGTGCTAGGCCGCGACTAGCGAAAAACACCGGGGAGCTGTTTTTT. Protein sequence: CSARPRLAKNTGELFF.

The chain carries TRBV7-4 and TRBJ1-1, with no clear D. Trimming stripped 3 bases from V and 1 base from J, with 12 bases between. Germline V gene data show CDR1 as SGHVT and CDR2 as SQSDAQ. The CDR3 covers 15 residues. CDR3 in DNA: TGTGCCAGCAGCTTTGGCAGCGCAAAGAACACTGAAGCTTTCTTT. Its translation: CASSFGSAKNTEAFF.

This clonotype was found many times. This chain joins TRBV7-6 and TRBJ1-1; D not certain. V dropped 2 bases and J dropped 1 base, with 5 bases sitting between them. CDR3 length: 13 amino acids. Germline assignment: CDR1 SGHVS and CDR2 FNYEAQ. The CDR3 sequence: CASSLYRNTEAFF. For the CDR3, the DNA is TGTGCCAGCAGCTTATACCGGAACACTGAAGCTTTCTTT.

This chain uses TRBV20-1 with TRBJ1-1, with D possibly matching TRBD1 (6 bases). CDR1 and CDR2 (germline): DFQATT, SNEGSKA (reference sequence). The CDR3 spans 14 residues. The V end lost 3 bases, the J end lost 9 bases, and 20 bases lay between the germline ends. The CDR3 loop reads CSASPLNRVLQAFF. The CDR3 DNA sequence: TGCAGTGCTAGCCCCCTTAACAGGGTATTACAAGCTTTCTTT.